This TCR beta chain was sequenced during a study of cytomegalovirus exposure and HLA in healthy donors. Whole-study findings and limits: Productive rates of about 90% or about 30% were seen for most TCR beta V segments in an earlier analysis. Using a false discovery rate of 0.05, a later analysis showed that fewer than 20,000 TCR beta sequences were associated with HLA alleles.

To note about this clone: The target antigen is unknown.

Germline V gives CDR1 SEHNR, CDR2 FQNEAQ (reference sequence). Trimming left V 1 base short and J 4 bases short, with 5 bases between. This CDR3 spans 13 amino acids. A multiplex PCR was run with 60 Vbeta primers and 13 Jbeta primers. Per the study methods: It was a later analysis that counted about 80 million unique TCR beta chains, of which about 10 million were shared. The table came from immunoSEQ multiplex PCR; TCRdb's copy has only in-frame clones and leaves some out. The V and J calls and clone size are taken from that table; D and trimming were inferred from the DNA. The sample holds about 160,000 clones; around four fifths are singletons and the top ten take approximately 2%.

The TCR originated in a woman in her late teens or twenties in good health and CMV-seronegative. Material for sequencing was PBMCs. The gene calls are TRBV7-9 and TRBJ1-3, with no clear D. CDR3 coding DNA: TGTGCCAGCAGCTTAGTTCAGGGAAACACCATATATTTT. This encodes CASSLVQGNTIYF.